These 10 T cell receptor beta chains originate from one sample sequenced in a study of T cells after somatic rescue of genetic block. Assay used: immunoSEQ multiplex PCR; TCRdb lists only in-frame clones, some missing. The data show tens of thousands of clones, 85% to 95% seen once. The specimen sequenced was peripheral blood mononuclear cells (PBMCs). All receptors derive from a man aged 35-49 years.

The CDR3 reads CASRRRDRDEKLFF. Written as DNA, the CDR3 is TGTGCCAGCAGACGCCGGGACAGGGACGAAAAACTGTTTTTT. The V call is TRBV7-9, the J call TRBJ1-4; 9 bases map to TRBD1. Germline CDR1 reads SEHNR; CDR2 reads FQNEAQ (reference sequence). This CDR3 comprises 14 residues. Trimming took 6 bases from V and 8 from J; bases not matched to a gene: 7.

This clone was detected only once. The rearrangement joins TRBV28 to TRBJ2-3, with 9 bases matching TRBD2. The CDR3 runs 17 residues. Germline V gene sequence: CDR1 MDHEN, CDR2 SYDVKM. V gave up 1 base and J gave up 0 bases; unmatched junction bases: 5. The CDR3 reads CASSLLAGVGSTDTQYF. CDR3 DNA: TGTGCCAGCAGTTTATTAGCGGGAGTCGGGAGCACAGATACGCAGTATTTT. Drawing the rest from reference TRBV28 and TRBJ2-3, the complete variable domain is DVKVTQSSRYLVKRTGEKVFLECVQDMDHENMFWYRQDPGLGLRLIYFSYDVKMKEKGDIPEGYSVSREKKERFSLILESASTNQTSMYLCASSLLAGVGSTDTQYFGPGTRLTVL.

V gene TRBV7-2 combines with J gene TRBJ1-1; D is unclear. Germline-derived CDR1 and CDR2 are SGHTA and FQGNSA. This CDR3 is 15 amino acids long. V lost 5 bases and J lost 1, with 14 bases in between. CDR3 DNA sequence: TGTGCCAGCAGCCAAGGCCCAGGACCGAACACTGAAGCTTTCTTT. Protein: CASSQGPGPNTEAFF.

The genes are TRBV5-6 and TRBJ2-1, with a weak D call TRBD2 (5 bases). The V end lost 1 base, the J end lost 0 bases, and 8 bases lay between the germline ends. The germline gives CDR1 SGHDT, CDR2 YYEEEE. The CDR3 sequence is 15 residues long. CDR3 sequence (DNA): TGTGCCAGCAGCTTGCGGGGAACCTCCTACAATGAGCAGTTCTTC. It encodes CASSLRGTSYNEQFF.

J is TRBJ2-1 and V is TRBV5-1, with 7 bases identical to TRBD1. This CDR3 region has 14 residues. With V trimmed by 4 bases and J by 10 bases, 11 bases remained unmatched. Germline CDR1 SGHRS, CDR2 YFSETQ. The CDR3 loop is CASSQQTGTTEQFF. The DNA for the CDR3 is TGCGCCAGCAGCCAACAGACAGGGACAACGGAGCAGTTCTTC.

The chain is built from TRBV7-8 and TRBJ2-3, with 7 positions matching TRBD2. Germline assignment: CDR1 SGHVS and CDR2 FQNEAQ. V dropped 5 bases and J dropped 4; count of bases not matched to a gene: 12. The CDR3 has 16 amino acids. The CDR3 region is CASSIFPAGLADTQYF. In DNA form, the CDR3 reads TGTGCCAGCAGCATATTCCCAGCGGGGTTGGCAGATACGCAGTATTTT.

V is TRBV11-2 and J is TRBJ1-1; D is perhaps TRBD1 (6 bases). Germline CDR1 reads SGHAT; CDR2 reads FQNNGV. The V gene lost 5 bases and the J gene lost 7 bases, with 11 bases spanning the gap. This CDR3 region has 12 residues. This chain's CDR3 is CASSPRGSEAFF. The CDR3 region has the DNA TGTGCCAGCAGCCCCAGGGGTAGTGAAGCTTTCTTT.

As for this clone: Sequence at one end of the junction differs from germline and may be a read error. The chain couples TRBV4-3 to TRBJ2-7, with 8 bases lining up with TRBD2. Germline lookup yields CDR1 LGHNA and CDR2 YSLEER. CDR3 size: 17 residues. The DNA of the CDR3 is TGCGCCAGCGGCCAAGAAATTAGTACTAGCGGCTCCTACGAGCAGTACTTC. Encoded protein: CASGQEISTSGSYEQYF.

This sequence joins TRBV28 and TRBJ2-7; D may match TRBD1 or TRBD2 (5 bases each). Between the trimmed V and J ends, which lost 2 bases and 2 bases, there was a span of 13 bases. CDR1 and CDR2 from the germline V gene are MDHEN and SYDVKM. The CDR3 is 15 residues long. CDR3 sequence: CASSLVGSRAYEQYF. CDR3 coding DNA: TGTGCCAGCAGTTTAGTGGGGAGCAGGGCCTACGAGCAGTACTTC.

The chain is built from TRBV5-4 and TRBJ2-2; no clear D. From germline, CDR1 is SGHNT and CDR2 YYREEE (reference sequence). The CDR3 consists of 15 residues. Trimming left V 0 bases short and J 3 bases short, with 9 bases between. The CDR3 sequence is CASSLGTDDTGELFF. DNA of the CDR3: TGTGCCAGCAGCTTGGGGACGGACGACACCGGGGAGCTGTTTTTT. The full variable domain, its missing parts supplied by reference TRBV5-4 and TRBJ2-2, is ETGVTQSPTHLIKTRGQQVTLRCSSQSGHNTVSWYQQALGQGPQFIFQYYREEENGRGNFPPRFSGLQFPNYSSELNVNALELDDSALYLCASSLGTDDTGELFFGEGSRLTVL.